This T cell receptor beta chain originates from a study of regulatory T cells in long-lasting Graves disease. As for the study in general: By definition, persistent Graves' disease involved antithyroid drugs for over 5 years alongside positive TSH receptor antibodies. Broader study findings: Persistent patients had a count of shared public clonotypes (2,741) that exceeded that of new patients (966).

CDR1 MGHRA and CDR2 YSYEKL come from the germline V gene. There are 16 residues in the CDR3. Trimming shortened V by 4 bases and J by 2 bases, and 18 bases separated the two germline ends. To note about this clonotype: No antigen is known for it.

Time point indicated: persistent/refractory GD, antithyroid drugs over 5 years with positive TRAb. Construction of the TCR library relied on RNA isolated from PBMCs. Patients were enrolled at an endocrinology department in Xi'an, China. Sequencing libraries for TCR beta were prepared with iRepertoire HTBI primers and Arm-PCR of CDR3 regions. TCRdb re-called the multiplex PCR reads with MiXCR, one entry per CDR3 protein. The data contain about 660,000 distinct CDR3 sequences, around 30% of them seen just once; the ten biggest clones take up roughly 40%. The TCR sequence derives from a female donor with Graves disease. The chain has TRBV4-1 and TRBJ2-7; D is undetermined. Source: peripheral blood mononuclear cells (PBMCs), taken when the disease was refractory, from a patient treated with antithyroid drugs. The CDR3 here is CASSLEVRYMAYEQYF. Here the CDR3 DNA reads TGCGCCAGCAGCCTAGAGGTCAGGTATATGGCCTACGAGCAGTACTTC.